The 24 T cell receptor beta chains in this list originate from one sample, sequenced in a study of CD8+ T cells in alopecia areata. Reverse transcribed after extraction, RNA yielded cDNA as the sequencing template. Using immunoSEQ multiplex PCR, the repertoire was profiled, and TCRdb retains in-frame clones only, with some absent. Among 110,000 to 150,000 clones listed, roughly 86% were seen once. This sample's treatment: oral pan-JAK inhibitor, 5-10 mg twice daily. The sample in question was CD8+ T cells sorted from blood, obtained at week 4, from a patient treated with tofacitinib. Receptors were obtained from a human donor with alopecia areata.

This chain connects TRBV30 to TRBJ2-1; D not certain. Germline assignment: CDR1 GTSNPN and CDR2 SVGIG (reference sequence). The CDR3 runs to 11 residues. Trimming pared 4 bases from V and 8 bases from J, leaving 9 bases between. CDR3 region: CAWKDTYEQFF. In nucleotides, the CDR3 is TGTGCCTGGAAGGATACGTATGAGCAGTTCTTC. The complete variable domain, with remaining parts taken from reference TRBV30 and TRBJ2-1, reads SQTIHQWPATLVQPVGSPLSLECTVEGTSNPNLYWYRQAAGRGLQLLFYSVGIGQISSEVPQNLSASRPQDRQFILSSKKLLLSDSGFYLCAWKDTYEQFFGPGTRLTVL.

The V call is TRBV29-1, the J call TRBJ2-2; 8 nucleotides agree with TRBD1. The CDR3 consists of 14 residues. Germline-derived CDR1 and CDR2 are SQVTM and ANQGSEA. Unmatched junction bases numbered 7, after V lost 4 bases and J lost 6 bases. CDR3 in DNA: TGCAGCGTTGGAGGACAGGGAAGTCCCGGGGAGCTGTTTTTT. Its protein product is CSVGGQGSPGELFF.

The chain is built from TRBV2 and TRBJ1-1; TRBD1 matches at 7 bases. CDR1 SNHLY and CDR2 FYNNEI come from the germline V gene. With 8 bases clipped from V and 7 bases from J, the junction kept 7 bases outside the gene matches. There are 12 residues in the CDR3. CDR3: CASGQVDREAFF. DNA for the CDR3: TGTGCCAGCGGACAGGTGGACCGTGAAGCTTTCTTT.

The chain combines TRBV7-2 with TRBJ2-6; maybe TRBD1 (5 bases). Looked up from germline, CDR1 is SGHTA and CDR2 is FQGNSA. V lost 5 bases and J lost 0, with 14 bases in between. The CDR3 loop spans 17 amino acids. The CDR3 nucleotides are TGTGCCAGCAGCCCACAGGAGCCCATCTCTGGGGCCAACGTCCTGACTTTC. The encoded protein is CASSPQEPISGANVLTF. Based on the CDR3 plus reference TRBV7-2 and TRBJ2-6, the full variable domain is GAGVSQSPSNKVTEKGKDVELRCDPISGHTALYWYRQSLGQGLEFLIYFQGNSAPDKSGLPSDRFSAERTGGSVSTLTIQRTQQEDSAVYLCASSPQEPISGANVLTFGAGSRLTVL.

The CDR3: CASSSAQNIQYF. The CDR3 coding sequence is TGTGCCAGCAGCTCCGCCCAAAACATTCAGTACTTC. The chain couples TRBV7-9 to TRBJ2-4, with D unresolved. The germline gives CDR1 SEHNR, CDR2 FQNEAQ (reference sequence). V lost 4 bases to trimming and J lost 5 bases, with 6 bases between them. CDR3 length equals 12 residues.

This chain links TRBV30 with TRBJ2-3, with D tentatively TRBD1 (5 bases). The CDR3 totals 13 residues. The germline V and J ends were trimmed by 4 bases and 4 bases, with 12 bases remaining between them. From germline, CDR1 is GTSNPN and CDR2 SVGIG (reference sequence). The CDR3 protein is CAWTKGSADTQYF. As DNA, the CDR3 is TGTGCCTGGACCAAGGGGTCGGCAGATACGCAGTATTTT.

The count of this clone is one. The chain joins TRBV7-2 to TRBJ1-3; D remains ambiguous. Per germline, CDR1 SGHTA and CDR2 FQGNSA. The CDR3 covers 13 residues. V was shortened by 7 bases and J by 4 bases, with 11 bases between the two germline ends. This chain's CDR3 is CASTPTIGNTIYF. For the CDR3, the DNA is TGTGCCAGCACCCCGACAATCGGAAACACCATATATTTT.

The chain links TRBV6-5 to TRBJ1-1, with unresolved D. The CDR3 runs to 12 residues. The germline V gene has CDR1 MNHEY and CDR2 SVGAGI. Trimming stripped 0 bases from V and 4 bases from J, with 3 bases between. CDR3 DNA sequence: TGTGCCAGCAGTTACTCGCGCACTGAAGCTTTCTTT. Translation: CASSYSRTEAFF.

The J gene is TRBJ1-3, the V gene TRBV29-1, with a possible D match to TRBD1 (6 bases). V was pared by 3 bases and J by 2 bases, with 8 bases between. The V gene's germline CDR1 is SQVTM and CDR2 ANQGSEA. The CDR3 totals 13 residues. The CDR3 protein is CSVDAGAGNTIYF. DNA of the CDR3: TGCAGCGTTGATGCAGGGGCTGGAAACACCATATATTTT.

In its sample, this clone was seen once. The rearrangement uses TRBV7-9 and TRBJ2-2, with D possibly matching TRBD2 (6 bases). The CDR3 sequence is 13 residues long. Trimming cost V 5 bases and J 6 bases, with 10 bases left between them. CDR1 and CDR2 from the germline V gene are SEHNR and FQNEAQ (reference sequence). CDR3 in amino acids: CASSAPGAGELFF. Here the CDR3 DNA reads TGTGCCAGCAGCGCTCCGGGGGCCGGGGAGCTGTTTTTT.

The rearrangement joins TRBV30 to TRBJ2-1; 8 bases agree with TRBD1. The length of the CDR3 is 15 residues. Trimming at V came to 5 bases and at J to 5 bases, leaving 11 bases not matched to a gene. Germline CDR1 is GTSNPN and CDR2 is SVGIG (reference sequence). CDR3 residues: CAWLRGQVNDNEQFF. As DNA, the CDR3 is TGTGCCTGGCTCAGGGGGCAAGTGAACGACAATGAGCAGTTCTTC.

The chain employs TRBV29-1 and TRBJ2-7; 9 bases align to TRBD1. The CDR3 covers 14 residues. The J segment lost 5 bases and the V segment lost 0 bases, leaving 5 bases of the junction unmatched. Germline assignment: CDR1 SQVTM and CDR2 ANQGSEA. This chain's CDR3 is CSVEDDRGTDEQYF. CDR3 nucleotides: TGCAGCGTTGAAGACGACAGGGGGACCGACGAGCAGTACTTC.

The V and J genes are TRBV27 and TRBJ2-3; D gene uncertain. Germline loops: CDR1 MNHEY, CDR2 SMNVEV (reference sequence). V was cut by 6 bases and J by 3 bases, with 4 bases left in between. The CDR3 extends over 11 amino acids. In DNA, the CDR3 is TGTGCCAGCAGGAAGACAGATACGCAGTATTTT. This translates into CASRKTDTQYF.

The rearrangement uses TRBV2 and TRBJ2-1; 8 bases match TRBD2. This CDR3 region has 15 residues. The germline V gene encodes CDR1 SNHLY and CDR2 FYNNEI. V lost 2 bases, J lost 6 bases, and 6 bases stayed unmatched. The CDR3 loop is CASSEIAGNFNEQFF. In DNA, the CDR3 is TGTGCCAGCAGTGAAATAGCGGGGAACTTCAATGAGCAGTTCTTC. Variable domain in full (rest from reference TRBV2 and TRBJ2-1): EPEVTQTPSHQVTQMGQEVILRCVPISNHLYFYWYRQILGQKVEFLVSFYNNEISEKSEIFDDQFSVERPDGSNFTLKIRSTKLEDSAMYFCASSEIAGNFNEQFFGPGTRLTVL.

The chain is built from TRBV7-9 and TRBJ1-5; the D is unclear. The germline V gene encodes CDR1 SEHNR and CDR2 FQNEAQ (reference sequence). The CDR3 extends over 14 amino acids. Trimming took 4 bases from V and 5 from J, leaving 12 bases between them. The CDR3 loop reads CASSSTDGDQPQHF. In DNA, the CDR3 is TGTGCCAGCAGCTCTACGGACGGAGATCAGCCCCAGCATTTT.

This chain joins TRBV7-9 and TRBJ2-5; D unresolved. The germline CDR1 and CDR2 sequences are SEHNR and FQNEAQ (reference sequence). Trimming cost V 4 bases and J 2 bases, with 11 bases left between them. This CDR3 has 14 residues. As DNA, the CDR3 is TGTGCCAGCAGCTCAAGGACGGATCAAGAGACCCAGTACTTC. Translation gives CASSSRTDQETQYF.

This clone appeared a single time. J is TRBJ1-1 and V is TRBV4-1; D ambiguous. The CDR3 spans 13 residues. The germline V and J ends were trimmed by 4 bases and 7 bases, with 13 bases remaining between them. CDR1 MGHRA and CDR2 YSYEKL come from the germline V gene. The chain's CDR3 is CASSPRLGGEAFF. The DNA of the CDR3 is TGCGCCAGCAGCCCCCGGCTAGGTGGTGAAGCTTTCTTT.

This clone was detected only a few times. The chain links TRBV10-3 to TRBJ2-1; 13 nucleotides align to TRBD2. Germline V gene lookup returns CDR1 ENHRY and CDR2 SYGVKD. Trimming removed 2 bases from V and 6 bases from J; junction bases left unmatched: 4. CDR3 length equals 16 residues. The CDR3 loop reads CAISETGTSGTNEQFF. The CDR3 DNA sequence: TGTGCCATCAGTGAGACCGGGACTAGCGGGACCAATGAGCAGTTCTTC.

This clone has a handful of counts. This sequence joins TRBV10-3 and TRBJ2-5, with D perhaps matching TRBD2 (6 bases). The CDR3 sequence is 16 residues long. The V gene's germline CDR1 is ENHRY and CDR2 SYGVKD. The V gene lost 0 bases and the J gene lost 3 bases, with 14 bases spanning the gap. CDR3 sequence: CAISESTGALEETQYF. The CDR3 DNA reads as TGTGCCATCAGTGAGTCGACGGGAGCTTTGGAAGAGACCCAGTACTTC.

In DNA, the CDR3 is TGTGCCAGCGGACCCGGGGCGGCGGGAGGAATTGATGAGCAGTTCTTC. Translating gives CASGPGAAGGIDEQFF. J is TRBJ2-1 and V is TRBV7-8; 8 nucleotides align to TRBD2. V lost 8 bases and J lost 8; bases outside the gene matches: 17. The germline CDR1 and CDR2 sequences are SGHVS and FQNEAQ. The CDR3 length is 16 residues.

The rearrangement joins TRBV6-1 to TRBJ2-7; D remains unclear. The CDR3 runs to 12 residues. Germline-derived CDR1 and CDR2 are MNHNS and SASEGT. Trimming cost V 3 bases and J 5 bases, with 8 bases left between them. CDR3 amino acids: CASSDSPDEQYF. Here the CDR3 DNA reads TGTGCCAGCAGTGATTCGCCCGACGAGCAGTACTTC.

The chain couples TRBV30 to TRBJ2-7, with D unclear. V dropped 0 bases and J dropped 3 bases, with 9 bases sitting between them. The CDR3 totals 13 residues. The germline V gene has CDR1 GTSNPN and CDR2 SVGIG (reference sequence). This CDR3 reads CAWSVSGGYEQYF. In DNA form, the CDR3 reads TGTGCCTGGAGTGTATCCGGCGGCTACGAGCAGTACTTC.

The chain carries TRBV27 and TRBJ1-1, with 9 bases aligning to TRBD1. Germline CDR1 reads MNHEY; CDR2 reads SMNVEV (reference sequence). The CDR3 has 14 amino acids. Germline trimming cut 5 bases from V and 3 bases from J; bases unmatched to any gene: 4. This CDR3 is CASSGRTGDTEAFF. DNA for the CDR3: TGTGCCAGCAGTGGGCGGACAGGGGACACTGAAGCTTTCTTT.

The CDR3 sequence is CASSPGDRNEQFF. Written as DNA, the CDR3 is TGCGCCAGCAGCCCAGGAGATCGAAATGAGCAGTTCTTC. This chain joins TRBV4-1 and TRBJ2-1; no definite D call. The V gene's germline CDR1 is MGHRA and CDR2 YSYEKL. V lost 4 bases and J 7 bases, leaving 11 bases between the germline ends. The CDR3 consists of 13 residues.